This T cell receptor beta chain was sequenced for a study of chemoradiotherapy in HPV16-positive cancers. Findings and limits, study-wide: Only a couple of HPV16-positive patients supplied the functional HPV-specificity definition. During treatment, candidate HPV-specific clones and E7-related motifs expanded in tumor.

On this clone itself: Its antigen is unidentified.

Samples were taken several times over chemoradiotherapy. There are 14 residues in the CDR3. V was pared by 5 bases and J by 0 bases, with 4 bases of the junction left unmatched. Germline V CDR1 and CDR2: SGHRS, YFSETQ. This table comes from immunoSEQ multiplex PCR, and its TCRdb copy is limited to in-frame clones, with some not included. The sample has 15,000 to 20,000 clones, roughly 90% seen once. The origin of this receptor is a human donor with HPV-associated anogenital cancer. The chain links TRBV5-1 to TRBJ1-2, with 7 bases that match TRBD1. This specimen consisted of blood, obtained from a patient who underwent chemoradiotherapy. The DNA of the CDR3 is TGCGCCAGCAGGACCGGGACAGCTAACTATGGCTACACCTTC. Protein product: CASRTGTANYGYTF.